This T cell receptor beta chain was recovered during a study of CD8+ T cells in alopecia areata. CDR3 length: 12 amino acids. V was cut by 3 bases and J by 6 bases, with 8 bases left in between. From germline, CDR1 is SGHRS and CDR2 YFSETQ. Treatment denoted: oral pan-JAK inhibitor, 5-10 mg twice daily. Extracted from the samples, RNA was reverse transcribed into cDNA to serve as the sequencing template. TCRdb keeps only in-frame clones here, not all; method: immunoSEQ multiplex PCR. The table includes around 97,000 clones, under 90% detected once. The receptor was isolated from a human donor with alopecia areata. This chain connects TRBV5-1 to TRBJ2-3, with D hard to call. Material: CD8+ T cells sorted from blood, obtained at approximately week 31, from a patient treated with tofacitinib. The CDR3 region has the DNA TGCGCCAGCAGCTATTCCGGGGATACGCAGTATTTT. Protein product: CASSYSGDTQYF.